This TCR beta chain was recorded in a study of T cell responses to AZD1222 COVID-19 vaccine. The CDR3 covers 15 residues. With V trimmed by 4 bases and J by 0 bases, 2 bases remained unmatched. Germline V gene sequence: CDR1 LGHNA, CDR2 YNFKEQ. The method was immunoSEQ multiplex PCR; TCRdb's version includes in-frame clones alone and lacks a portion of them. The sample yields 150,000 to 200,000 clones, 92% seen once. Sequencing used peripheral blood, obtained 28 days after the second AZD1222 dose. This receptor was taken from an adult who received the AZD1222 COVID-19 vaccine. V gene TRBV4-2 combines with J gene TRBJ2-2; 7 bases fit TRBD1. CDR3 loop: CASSPGQTNTGELFF. The CDR3 region has the DNA TGTGCCAGCAGCCCGGGACAGACGAACACCGGGGAGCTGTTTTTT.